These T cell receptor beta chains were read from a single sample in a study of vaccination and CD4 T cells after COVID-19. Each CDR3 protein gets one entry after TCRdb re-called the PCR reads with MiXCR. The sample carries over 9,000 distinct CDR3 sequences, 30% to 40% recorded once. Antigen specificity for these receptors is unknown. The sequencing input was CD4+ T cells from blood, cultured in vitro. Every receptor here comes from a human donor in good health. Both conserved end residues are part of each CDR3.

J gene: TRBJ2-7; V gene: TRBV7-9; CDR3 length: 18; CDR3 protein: CASSLGVAGEGWYYEQYF
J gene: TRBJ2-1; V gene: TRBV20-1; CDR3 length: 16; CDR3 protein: CSAREQGRGSYNEQFF
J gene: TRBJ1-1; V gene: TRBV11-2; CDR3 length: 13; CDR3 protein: CASSLTGGTKAFF
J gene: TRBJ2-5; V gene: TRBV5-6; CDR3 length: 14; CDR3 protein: CASSLDRGGETQYF
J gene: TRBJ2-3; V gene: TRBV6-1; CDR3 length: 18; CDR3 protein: CASSPLTAPSASTDTQYF
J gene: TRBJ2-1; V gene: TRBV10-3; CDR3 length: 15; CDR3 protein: CAISEGGATYNEQFF
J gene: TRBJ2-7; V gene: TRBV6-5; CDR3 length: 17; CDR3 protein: CASSYSTTRRYPYEQYF
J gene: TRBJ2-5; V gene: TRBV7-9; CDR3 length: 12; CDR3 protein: CASSFLQETQYF
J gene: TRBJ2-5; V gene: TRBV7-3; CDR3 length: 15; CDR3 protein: CASSSGRAAKETQYF
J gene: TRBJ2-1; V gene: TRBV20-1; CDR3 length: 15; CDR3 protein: CSALPGTSASNEQFF
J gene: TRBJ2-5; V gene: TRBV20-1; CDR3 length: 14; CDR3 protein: CSARRGGQGETQYF
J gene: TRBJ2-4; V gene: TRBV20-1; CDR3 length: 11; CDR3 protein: CSARAKNIQYF
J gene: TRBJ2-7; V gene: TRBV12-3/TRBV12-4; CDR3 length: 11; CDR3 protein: CASRDRNEQYF
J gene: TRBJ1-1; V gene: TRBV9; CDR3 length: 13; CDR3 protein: CASSVELATEAFF
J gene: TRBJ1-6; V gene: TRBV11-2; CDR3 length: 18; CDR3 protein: CASSLDPQGSSYNSPLHF
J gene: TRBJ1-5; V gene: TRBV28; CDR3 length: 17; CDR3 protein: CASSPPRGGVSNQPQHF
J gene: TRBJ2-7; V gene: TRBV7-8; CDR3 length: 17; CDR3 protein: CASSLARRFSTAYEQYF
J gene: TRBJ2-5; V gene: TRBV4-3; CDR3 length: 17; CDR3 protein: CASSQDRDTTFQETQYF
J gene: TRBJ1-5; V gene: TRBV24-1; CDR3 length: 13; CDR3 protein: CAIQRVQGGDQHF
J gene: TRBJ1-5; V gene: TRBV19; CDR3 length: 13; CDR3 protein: CASEPGGNQPQHF
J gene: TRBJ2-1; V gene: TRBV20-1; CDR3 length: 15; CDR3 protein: CSVGEVAGAVNEQFF
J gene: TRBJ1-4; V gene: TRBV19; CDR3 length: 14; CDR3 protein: CASSMPSPMGKLFF
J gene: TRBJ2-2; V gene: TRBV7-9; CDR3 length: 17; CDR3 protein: CASSLGLSASNTGELFF
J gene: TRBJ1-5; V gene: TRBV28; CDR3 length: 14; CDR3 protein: CASSFPTSNQPQHF
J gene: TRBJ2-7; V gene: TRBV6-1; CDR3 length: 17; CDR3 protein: CASSEGLAGAASYEQYF
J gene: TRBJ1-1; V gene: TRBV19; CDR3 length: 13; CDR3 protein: CASFNRPNTEAFF
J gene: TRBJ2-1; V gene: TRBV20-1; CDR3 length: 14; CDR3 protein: CSASFRSSYNEQFF
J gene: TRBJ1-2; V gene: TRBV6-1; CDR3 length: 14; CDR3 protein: CASRVQGLNYGYTF
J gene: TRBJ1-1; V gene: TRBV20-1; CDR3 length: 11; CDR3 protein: CSTTLNTEAFF
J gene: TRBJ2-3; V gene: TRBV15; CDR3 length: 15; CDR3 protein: CATSRGGSGVDTQYF
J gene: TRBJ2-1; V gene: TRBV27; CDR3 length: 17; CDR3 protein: CASSPRGVGGPYNEQFF
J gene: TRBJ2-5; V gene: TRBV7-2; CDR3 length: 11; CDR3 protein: CASSRQETQYF
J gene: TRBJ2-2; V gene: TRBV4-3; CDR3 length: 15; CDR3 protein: CARISTVPSTGELFF
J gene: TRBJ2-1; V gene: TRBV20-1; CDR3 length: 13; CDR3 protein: CSARSLAGNEQFF
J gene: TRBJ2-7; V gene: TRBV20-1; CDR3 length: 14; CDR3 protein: CSARGGQDRSEQYF
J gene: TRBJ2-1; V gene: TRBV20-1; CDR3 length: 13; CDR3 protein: CSAETSVYNEQFF
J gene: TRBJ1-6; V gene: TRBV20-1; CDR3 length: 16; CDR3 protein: CSALPVTSSYNSPLHF
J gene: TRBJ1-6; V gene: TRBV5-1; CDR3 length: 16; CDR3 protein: CASSLAPTGSNSPLHF
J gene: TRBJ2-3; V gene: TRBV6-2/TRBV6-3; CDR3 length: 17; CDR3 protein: CASTFLPLAGDVDTQYF
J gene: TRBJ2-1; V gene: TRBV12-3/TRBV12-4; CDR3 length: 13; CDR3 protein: CASSSGGFWEQFF
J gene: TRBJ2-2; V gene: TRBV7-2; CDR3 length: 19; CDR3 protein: CASSPTHREARRNTGELFF